This entry lists 27 T cell receptor beta chains sequenced from one sample in a study of cytomegalovirus exposure and HLA in healthy donors. Some clones are missing from TCRdb's copy, which holds only in-frame ones; the method was immunoSEQ multiplex PCR. The sample includes 200,000 or so clones, more than 80% of them seen just once. The specimen sequenced was PBMCs. The receptors derive from a young man in good health and CMV-seropositive.

Notes on this clone: One end of the junction does not line up with germline, which may come from a read error. The rearrangement joins TRBV7-6 to TRBJ2-7; possible D gene TRBD2, 6 bases. Germline V gives CDR1 SGHVS, CDR2 FNYEAQ. The CDR3 is 12 residues long. In DNA, the CDR3 is TGTGCCAGCAGCTCGTCCGGGGGTGGCCCGGTCTTC. It translates to CASSSSGGGPVF.

The V call is TRBV27, the J call TRBJ2-3; tentative D call: TRBD2 (6 bases). Germline CDR1 MNHEY, CDR2 SMNVEV (reference sequence). V dropped 1 base and J dropped 4 bases, with 15 bases sitting between them. CDR3 length equals 16 residues. CDR3 bases: TGTGCCAGCAGTTTATACCCCGGGAGAATCTCAGATACGCAGTATTTT. This codes for CASSLYPGRISDTQYF.

The J gene is TRBJ2-7, the V gene TRBV16, with D perhaps TRBD2 (5 bases). Germline lookup yields CDR1 KGHSY and CDR2 FQNENV. With 3 bases removed from V and 4 bases from J, the gap between germline ends came to 13 bases. This CDR3 spans 14 amino acids. This CDR3 is CASSHFSRGYEQYF. The CDR3 coding sequence is TGTGCCAGCAGCCATTTTTCCCGGGGATACGAGCAGTACTTC.

V usage is TRBV6-1 and J usage is TRBJ2-5; 7 nucleotides agree with TRBD1. Germline values: CDR1 MNHNS, CDR2 SASEGT. V was clipped by 1 base and J by 2 bases; unmatched bases: 4. There are 15 residues in the CDR3. CDR3 bases: TGTGCCAGCAGTGAAGGGGCAGGGGGTCAAGAGACCCAGTACTTC. Amino acids: CASSEGAGGQETQYF.

The chain is built from TRBV30 and TRBJ2-3; 14 bases are shared with TRBD2. CDR1 and CDR2 from the germline V gene are GTSNPN and SVGIG (reference sequence). Trimming cost V 3 bases and J 5 bases; bases outside gene matches: 4. The CDR3 is 15 amino acids. The CDR3 sequence is CAWRGLAGAIDTQYF. CDR3 nucleotide sequence: TGTGCCTGGAGGGGACTAGCGGGAGCCATAGATACGCAGTATTTT.

The chain couples TRBV13 to TRBJ2-1, with D perhaps TRBD2 (7 bases). The CDR3 loop spans 16 amino acids. V lost 6 bases and J lost 3, with 18 bases in between. From germline, CDR1 is PRHDT and CDR2 FYEKMQ (reference sequence). CDR3 sequence (DNA): TGTGCCAGCAGGTCCACCGGGGGGCGGGACTACAATGAGCAGTTCTTC. It specifies CASRSTGGRDYNEQFF.

J is TRBJ1-5 and V is TRBV28; 9 nucleotides match TRBD1. The length of the CDR3 is 14 residues. In germline, CDR1 is MDHEN, CDR2 SYDVKM. The ends lost 5 bases at V and 6 bases at J; junction bases unmatched: 5. CDR3 sequence reads: CASSKGQGSQPQHF. The CDR3 region has the DNA TGTGCCAGCAGTAAGGGACAGGGCAGTCAGCCCCAGCATTTT.

This rearrangement joins TRBV7-2 to TRBJ2-1; 8 positions agree with TRBD2. This CDR3 comprises 17 residues. CDR1 and CDR2 from the germline V gene are SGHTA and FQGNSA. J lost 4 bases, V lost 5 bases, and 13 bases had no gene match. The CDR3, as DNA: TGTGCCAGCAGCCTAACGACGGGAGGCGGGAGGTACAATGAGCAGTTCTTC. The encoded protein is CASSLTTGGGRYNEQFF.

This sequence joins TRBV5-6 and TRBJ1-2; weak D call: TRBD1 (6 bases). The CDR3 runs 16 residues. Looked up from germline, CDR1 is SGHDT and CDR2 is YYEEEE. V shed 0 bases and J shed 3 bases, with 15 bases lying between them. CDR3 loop: CASSLGSGGAHYGYTF. For the CDR3, the DNA is TGTGCCAGCAGCTTGGGTTCGGGGGGCGCTCACTATGGCTACACCTTC.

V gene TRBV7-2 combines with J gene TRBJ2-5; D uncertain. Germline CDR1 SGHTA, CDR2 FQGNSA. The CDR3 extends over 12 amino acids. V dropped 5 bases and J dropped 1 base, with 5 bases sitting between them. DNA for the CDR3: TGTGCCAGCAGCCCCTCCCAAGAGACCCAGTACTTC. Its protein product is CASSPSQETQYF.

The chain joins TRBV5-1 to TRBJ2-2; TRBD2 is a possible D gene (6 bases). V shed 7 bases and J shed 0 bases, with 19 bases lying between them. The germline CDR1 and CDR2 sequences are SGHRS and YFSETQ. The CDR3 extends over 17 amino acids. The CDR3 coding sequence is TGCGCCAGCTCACGTCGAGGAGCGGGTTCGAACACCGGGGAGCTGTTTTTT. It translates to CASSRRGAGSNTGELFF.

This chain uses TRBV19 with TRBJ1-5, with D possibly matching TRBD1 (5 bases). Deletions cut 6 bases from V and 9 bases from J, with 27 bases between. This CDR3 region has 17 residues. CDR1 LNHDA and CDR2 SQIVND come from the germline V gene (reference sequence). The CDR3 protein is CASREPGERQVWGPQHF. The CDR3, as DNA: TGTGCCAGTAGGGAACCGGGGGAGAGACAAGTTTGGGGGCCCCAGCATTTT.

This chain connects TRBV18 to TRBJ1-5; TRBD1 aligns across 9 bases. This CDR3 region has 14 residues. CDR1 is KGHSH and CDR2 is LQKENI in the germline V gene. The J segment lost 2 bases and the V segment lost 6 bases, leaving 2 bases of the junction unmatched. The CDR3, as DNA: TGTGCCAGCTCGGGACAGGGAGGCAATCAGCCCCAGCATTTT. Translating gives CASSGQGGNQPQHF. Together with reference TRBV18 and TRBJ1-5, the CDR3 gives the full variable domain: NAGVMQNPRHLVRRRGQEARLRCSPMKGHSHVYWYRQLPEEGLKFMVYLQKENIIDESGMPKERFSAEFPKEGPSILRIQQVVRGDSAAYFCASSGQGGNQPQHFGDGTRLSIL.

The chain uses TRBV6-4 and TRBJ2-3; 8 bases map to TRBD2. The CDR3 is made up of 16 amino acids. J gave up 5 bases and V 2 bases, and 9 bases lay outside the gene matches. The germline gives CDR1 MRHNA, CDR2 SNTAGT. In DNA, the CDR3 is TGTGCCAGCAGTGACCAGGAACGGGGGGGAGGAGATACGCAGTATTTT. Protein sequence: CASSDQERGGGDTQYF.

CDR3 amino acids: CASSGAGLTRADPGADTQYF. The CDR3 DNA follows: TGTGCCAGCAGCGGCGCTGGCCTTACTAGAGCGGACCCTGGGGCAGATACGCAGTATTTT. This chain joins TRBV9 and TRBJ2-3; maybe TRBD2 (5 bases). With 3 bases removed from V and 4 bases from J, the gap between germline ends came to 30 bases. CDR1 SGDLS and CDR2 YYNGEE come from the germline V gene. This CDR3 comprises 20 residues. Full variable domain (rest looked up from reference TRBV9 and TRBJ2-3): DSGVTQTPKHLITATGQRVTLRCSPRSGDLSVYWYQQSLDQGLQFLIQYYNGEERAKGNILERFSAQQFPDLHSELNLSSLELGDSALYFCASSGAGLTRADPGADTQYFGPGTRLTVL.

The chain carries TRBV15 and TRBJ2-1, with D possibly matching TRBD2 (5 bases). The CDR3 contains 15 residues. Germline V gives CDR1 LNHNV, CDR2 YYDKDF (reference sequence). With 0 bases removed from V and 2 bases from J, the gap between germline ends came to 8 bases. DNA for the CDR3: TGTGCCACCAGCAGAGAGGCAGCGGCCTACAATGAGCAGTTCTTC. Its protein is CATSREAAAYNEQFF.

The chain recombines TRBV9 with TRBJ2-5; 8 bases map to TRBD1. V shed 0 bases and J 1 base; nucleotides not matched to a gene: 2. The V gene's germline CDR1 is SGDLS and CDR2 YYNGEE. This CDR3 contains 15 residues. The CDR3 DNA reads TGTGCCAGCAGCGTAGCAGGGGGCTCCCAAGAGACCCAGTACTTC. As protein: CASSVAGGSQETQYF. Full variable domain (rest looked up from reference TRBV9 and TRBJ2-5): DSGVTQTPKHLITATGQRVTLRCSPRSGDLSVYWYQQSLDQGLQFLIQYYNGEERAKGNILERFSAQQFPDLHSELNLSSLELGDSALYFCASSVAGGSQETQYFGPGTRLLVL.

This sequence joins TRBV7-9 and TRBJ2-7, with a tentative D call TRBD1 (5 bases). Germline V gene lookup returns CDR1 SEHNR and CDR2 FQNEAQ (reference sequence). This CDR3 contains 14 residues. Trimming left V 2 bases short and J 2 bases short, with 10 bases between. The CDR3 loop reads CASSLNRKAYEQYF. The CDR3 bases are TGTGCCAGCAGCTTAAACAGGAAAGCCTACGAGCAGTACTTC. The full variable domain, in which reference TRBV7-9 and TRBJ2-7 provide the parts outside the CDR3, is DTGVSQNPRHKITKRGQNVTFRCDPISEHNRLYWYRQTLGQGPEFLTYFQNEAQLEKSRLLSDRFSAERPKGSFSTLEIQRTEQGDSAMYLCASSLNRKAYEQYFGPGTRLTVT.

The chain recombines TRBV29-1 with TRBJ2-4; D is possibly TRBD2 (7 bases). This CDR3 is built from 12 residues. Germline loops: CDR1 SQVTM, CDR2 ANQGSEA. With 6 bases removed from V and 4 bases from J, the gap between germline ends came to 10 bases. The CDR3 DNA follows: TGCAGCGTCGGGGGGCCTAAAAACATTCAGTACTTC. Its translation: CSVGGPKNIQYF.

This chain joins TRBV7-2 and TRBJ2-2, with 9 nucleotides matching TRBD2. Looked up from germline, CDR1 is SGHTA and CDR2 is FQGNSA. With V trimmed by 1 base and J by 6 bases, 9 bases remained unmatched. The CDR3 runs 17 residues. CDR3 protein: CASSLDGAGGRAGELFF. The CDR3 DNA follows: TGTGCCAGCAGCTTAGATGGTGCGGGAGGGCGGGCCGGGGAGCTGTTTTTT.

CDR3 nucleotides: TGTGCCAGCAGTTCCCTAGCGGGAGGTTACCAAGAGACCCAGTACTTC. It translates to CASSSLAGGYQETQYF. The V and J genes are TRBV6-5 and TRBJ2-5; TRBD2 aligns across 11 bases. CDR3 length: 16 residues. Germline CDR1 reads MNHEY; CDR2 reads SVGAGI. With 4 bases clipped from V and 0 bases from J, the junction kept 4 bases outside the gene matches.

Only one count was recorded for this clone. This rearrangement joins TRBV2 to TRBJ2-2; the match to TRBD2 covers 7 bases. This CDR3 region has 13 residues. V was clipped by 8 bases and J by 5 bases; unmatched bases: 5. Germline-derived CDR1 and CDR2 are SNHLY and FYNNEI. The DNA for the CDR3 is TGTGCCAGCTGGGAGGGCCGGACCGGGGAGCTGTTTTTT. It is translated as CASWEGRTGELFF.

This chain links TRBV7-2 with TRBJ2-1, with 10 bases aligning to TRBD2. With V trimmed by 5 bases and J by 6 bases, 10 bases remained unmatched. The CDR3 covers 16 residues. CDR1 SGHTA and CDR2 FQGNSA come from the germline V gene. CDR3 sequence reads: CASSPAGTSVGNEQFF. The CDR3 nucleotides read TGTGCCAGCAGCCCCGCCGGGACTAGCGTCGGCAATGAGCAGTTCTTC.

The chain uses TRBV19 and TRBJ2-7, with 8 bases lining up with TRBD2. Germline values: CDR1 LNHDA, CDR2 SQIVND (reference sequence). This CDR3 is built from 13 residues. The ends lost 6 bases at V and 7 bases at J; junction bases unmatched: 8. CDR3 sequence reads: CASSWAGGKEQYF. The CDR3 region has the DNA TGTGCCAGTAGCTGGGCGGGAGGTAAGGAGCAGTACTTC.

V gene TRBV5-6 combines with J gene TRBJ2-7; 9 bases fit TRBD1. The germline V gene encodes CDR1 SGHDT and CDR2 YYEEEE. The CDR3 is 14 residues long. V gave up 2 bases and J gave up 6 bases; unmatched junction bases: 6. This chain's CDR3 is CASSFGTGSPEQYF. In DNA form, the CDR3 reads TGTGCCAGCAGCTTTGGGACAGGGTCGCCCGAGCAGTACTTC. Complete variable domain (other parts from reference TRBV5-6 and TRBJ2-7): DAGVTQSPTHLIKTRGQQVTLRCSPKSGHDTVSWYQQALGQGPQFIFQYYEEEERQRGNFPDRFSGHQFPNYSSELNVNALLLGDSALYLCASSFGTGSPEQYFGPGTRLTVT.

The J gene is TRBJ2-7, the V gene TRBV29-1; D remains ambiguous. The V end was cut by 2 bases, the J end by 0 bases, with 8 bases between. CDR1 and CDR2 from the germline V gene are SQVTM and ANQGSEA. The CDR3 has 13 residues. CDR3 region: CSVELRYSYEQYF. The CDR3 DNA reads as TGCAGCGTTGAATTGCGCTACTCCTACGAGCAGTACTTC.

This rearrangement joins TRBV2 to TRBJ1-4, with D perhaps matching TRBD1 (6 bases). Germline V gene sequence: CDR1 SNHLY, CDR2 FYNNEI. V was cut by 6 bases and J by 7 bases, with 18 bases left in between. There are 15 residues in the CDR3. CDR3: CASSGGQSKIEKLFF. CDR3 nucleotide sequence: TGTGCCAGCAGCGGAGGACAGTCAAAAATTGAAAAACTGTTTTTT.